What follows are 19 T cell receptor beta chains derived from one specimen sequenced in a study of blood T cell repertoires in COVID-19. Measured with immunoSEQ multiplex PCR; TCRdb has only the in-frame clones, and not every one. This table holds a few hundred thousand clones, about 85% found once. Sequenced sample: peripheral blood. These receptor sequences come from a human donor with COVID-19, enrolled during active disease. The donor label of this sample is uncertain.

This rearrangement joins TRBV19 to TRBJ2-7; D is unclear. This CDR3 contains 12 residues. Germline-derived CDR1 and CDR2 are LNHDA and SQIVND (reference sequence). Trimming removed 0 bases from V and 10 bases from J, with 10 bases in between. The CDR3: CASSIDRQGQYF. CDR3 in DNA: TGTGCCAGTAGTATAGATCGACAAGGCCAGTACTTC. The complete variable domain, with remaining parts taken from reference TRBV19 and TRBJ2-7, reads DGGITQSPKYLFRKEGQNVTLSCEQNLNHDAMYWYRQDPGQGLRLIYYSQIVNDFQKGDIAEGYSVSREKKESFPLTVTSAQKNPTAFYLCASSIDRQGQYFGPGTRLTVT.

The rearrangement uses TRBV28 and TRBJ2-5; TRBD1 matches 7 bases. Germline CDR1 and CDR2: MDHEN and SYDVKM. Germline trimming cut 6 bases from V and 4 bases from J; bases unmatched to any gene: 5. The CDR3 extends over 13 amino acids. The CDR3 loop is CASRLQGTETQYF. The CDR3 DNA reads TGTGCCAGCAGGCTACAGGGGACAGAGACCCAGTACTTC.

The rearrangement joins TRBV30 to TRBJ1-1; 9 positions match TRBD1. Germline V CDR1 and CDR2: GTSNPN, SVGIG (reference sequence). V dropped 3 bases and J dropped 8; count of bases not matched to a gene: 10. This CDR3 is 14 amino acids long. CDR3 nucleotides: TGTGCCTGGAGGCCGGACAGGGGTTCGGCGGAAGCTTTCTTT. Protein product: CAWRPDRGSAEAFF. The full variable domain, in which reference TRBV30 and TRBJ1-1 provide the parts outside the CDR3, is SQTIHQWPATLVQPVGSPLSLECTVEGTSNPNLYWYRQAAGRGLQLLFYSVGIGQISSEVPQNLSASRPQDRQFILSSKKLLLSDSGFYLCAWRPDRGSAEAFFGQGTRLTVV.

This chain uses TRBV5-1 with TRBJ1-2; 10 positions agree with TRBD1. Germline trimming cut 0 bases from V and 6 bases from J; bases unmatched to any gene: 5. Germline CDR1 and CDR2: SGHRS and YFSETQ. The CDR3 length is 15 residues. The CDR3 DNA follows: TGCGCCAGCAGCTTGGAGGGACAGGGGTGGGATGGCTACACCTTC. This gives the protein CASSLEGQGWDGYTF. Full variable domain (remainder filled in from reference TRBV5-1 and TRBJ1-2): KAGVTQTPRYLIKTRGQQVTLSCSPISGHRSVSWYQQTPGQGLQFLFEYFSETQRNKGNFPGRFSGRQFSNSRSEMNVSTLELGDSALYLCASSLEGQGWDGYTFGSGTRLTVV.

The chain uses TRBV5-1 and TRBJ1-2; D is perhaps TRBD1 (6 bases). The V and J ends lost 3 bases and 0 bases respectively, with 18 bases between them. CDR1 is SGHRS, CDR2 YFSETQ, per germline. CDR3 size: 17 residues. This chain's CDR3 is CASSYGGNREANYGYTF. The CDR3 DNA reads TGCGCCAGCAGCTATGGTGGGAACAGGGAAGCTAACTATGGCTACACCTTC.

The gene calls are TRBV19 and TRBJ1-3, with D hard to call. Germline V gene lookup returns CDR1 LNHDA and CDR2 SQIVND (reference sequence). V was shortened by 8 bases and J by 5 bases, with 13 bases between the two germline ends. The CDR3 length is 13 residues. CDR3 bases: TGTGCCAGTTCCCCCCGAGAAAGAAACACCATATATTTT. It translates to CASSPRERNTIYF.

J is TRBJ1-1 and V is TRBV5-1; 7 nucleotides match TRBD1. CDR1 and CDR2 (germline): SGHRS, YFSETQ. The trim removed 7 bases at V and 0 bases at J, leaving 15 bases unmatched. The CDR3 has 17 residues. CDR3 sequence (DNA): TGCGCCAGCTCACCGATACAGGGGTCGGCCATGAACACTGAAGCTTTCTTT. This translates into CASSPIQGSAMNTEAFF.

The rearrangement links TRBV28 to TRBJ2-5; 7 bases fit TRBD1. J was trimmed by 5 bases and V by 3 bases; bases with no gene match: 15. Germline V gives CDR1 MDHEN, CDR2 SYDVKM. The CDR3 is made up of 17 amino acids. The CDR3 bases are TGTGCCAGCAGTTTGACCAACAGGGGCGCAAGGGGGGAGACCCAGTACTTC. This translates into CASSLTNRGARGETQYF.

This sequence joins TRBV7-3 and TRBJ2-1; weak D call: TRBD2 (7 bases). Trimming pared 4 bases from V and 1 base from J, leaving 11 bases between. CDR1 is SGHTA and CDR2 is FQGTGA in the germline V gene. This CDR3 is built from 15 residues. The CDR3 region has the DNA TGTGCCAGCAGCTCGGGGAGGGGGTCCTACAATGAGCAGTTCTTC. This gives the protein CASSSGRGSYNEQFF.

V and J are TRBV27 and TRBJ2-3; TRBD2 aligns across 7 bases. The V and J ends lost 8 bases and 1 base, in that order; junction bases with no gene match: 9. The germline CDR1 and CDR2 sequences are MNHEY and SMNVEV (reference sequence). The CDR3 runs to 15 residues. CDR3 sequence (DNA): TGTGCCAGCCTCCCTCGTCGGGAGGGCACAGATACGCAGTATTTT. Its translation is CASLPRREGTDTQYF.

CDR3 in amino acids: CASSLDRNTEAFF. The CDR3 nucleotides are TGTGCCAGCAGCCTGGACAGGAACACTGAAGCTTTCTTT. The V gene is TRBV11-2, the J gene TRBJ1-1; perhaps TRBD1 as D (6 bases). V was pared by 5 bases and J by 1 base, with 8 bases between. The CDR3 sequence is 13 residues long. Germline V gene lookup returns CDR1 SGHAT and CDR2 FQNNGV.

The chain has TRBV6-6 and TRBJ1-5, with a possible D match to TRBD1 (6 bases). Looked up from germline, CDR1 is MNHNY and CDR2 is SVGAGI (reference sequence). The length of the CDR3 is 16 residues. The germline V and J ends were trimmed by 4 bases and 4 bases, with 17 bases remaining between them. CDR3 nucleotides: TGTGCCAGCAGTTCAGCAACAGGGACCCCTAATCAGCCCCAGCATTTT. Translation: CASSSATGTPNQPQHF.

The chain links TRBV29-1 to TRBJ1-5, with no clear D. V shed 4 bases and J shed 9 bases, with 16 bases lying between them. Germline V gene lookup returns CDR1 SQVTM and CDR2 ANQGSEA. The length of the CDR3 is 13 residues. The CDR3 loop reads CSVAETNASPQHF. CDR3 coding DNA: TGCAGCGTTGCCGAGACAAACGCATCGCCCCAGCATTTT.

In DNA form, the CDR3 reads TGTGCCAGCGGGGCCGGGGACAGGGGGCTTCAGCCCCAGCATTTT. It specifies CASGAGDRGLQPQHF. The chain is built from TRBV27 and TRBJ1-5; the match to TRBD1 covers 12 bases. CDR3 size: 15 residues. V dropped 8 bases and J dropped 6; count of bases not matched to a gene: 8. Germline V gene sequence: CDR1 MNHEY, CDR2 SMNVEV (reference sequence).

This clone was seen a handful of times. This chain uses TRBV4-2 with TRBJ1-2, with 7 bases matching TRBD1. Trimming at V came to 0 bases and at J to 4 bases, leaving 5 bases not matched to a gene. Germline V CDR1 and CDR2: LGHNA, YNFKEQ. The CDR3 runs to 15 residues. The CDR3 protein is CASSQDRGRAYGYTF. The CDR3 DNA reads as TGTGCCAGCAGCCAAGATAGGGGGCGCGCCTATGGCTACACCTTC.

The chain joins TRBV6-5 to TRBJ1-2, with TRBD1 identical over 8 bases. The CDR3 totals 13 residues. J gave up 7 bases and V 7 bases, and 8 bases lay outside the gene matches. Germline assignment: CDR1 MNHEY and CDR2 SVGAGI. CDR3 nucleotides: TGTGCCAGCAAGCAGGGGGCTAGAAGTGGCTACACCTTC. This gives the protein CASKQGARSGYTF.

V gene TRBV5-1 combines with J gene TRBJ2-7; the D gene is possibly TRBD1 (5 bases). From germline, CDR1 is SGHRS and CDR2 YFSETQ. Trimming took off 0 bases at V and 0 bases at J, with 19 bases between the two ends. This CDR3 is built from 18 residues. The CDR3 reads CASSLESPTQGVSYEQYF. CDR3 in DNA: TGCGCCAGCAGCTTGGAATCTCCTACCCAAGGGGTCTCCTACGAGCAGTACTTC.

The rearrangement joins TRBV6-5 to TRBJ1-4, with D perhaps matching TRBD1 (5 bases). This CDR3 comprises 13 residues. CDR1 is MNHEY, CDR2 SVGAGI, per germline. Trimming shortened V by 6 bases and J by 8 bases, and 13 bases separated the two germline ends. CDR3 protein: CASRRQFGEKLFF. For the CDR3, the DNA is TGTGCCAGCAGGCGACAGTTCGGGGAAAAACTGTTTTTT.

V and J are TRBV9 and TRBJ2-7; D is undetermined. The V end was cut by 2 bases, the J end by 8 bases, with 14 bases between. Germline V CDR1 and CDR2: SGDLS, YYNGEE. The CDR3 is 13 amino acids. CDR3 region: CASSVEQATQQYF. The DNA of the CDR3 is TGTGCCAGCAGCGTGGAGCAAGCGACGCAGCAGTACTTC.